These 32 T cell receptor beta chains were all obtained from the same sample, sequenced in a study of post-analysis software for immune sequencing data. Study-level points and caveats: The study found TRBV5-6, TRBV5-1 and TRBV20-1 among roughly 5 TRBV segments more frequent in patients than controls.

These receptors' antigens are unknown. TCR beta libraries were prepared from cDNA with unique molecular identifiers. Each CDR3 protein is one row after TCRdb ran MiXCR on the PCR reads. The table shows a few hundred thousand distinct CDR3 sequences, with around a third occurring only once. The sequenced material came from blood. These TCRs come from a girl aged 2-17 years with multiple sclerosis.

The gene calls are TRBV6-6 and TRBJ1-6; D is undetermined. Germline V CDR1 and CDR2: MNHNY, SVGAGI (reference sequence). V was trimmed by 0 bases and J by 5 bases, leaving 5 bases between them. The CDR3 is 14 residues long. CDR3 sequence (DNA): TGTGCCAGCAGTTACTCGCTCGATAATTCACCCCTCCACTTT. Translation gives CASSYSLDNSPLHF.

J is TRBJ1-4 and V is TRBV12-3 or TRBV12-4; D is undetermined. This CDR3 has 12 amino acids. V shed 3 bases and J shed 7 bases, with 6 bases lying between them. CDR3: CASSFGPEKLFF. The CDR3, as DNA: TGTGCCAGCAGTTTCGGACCTGAAAAACTGTTTTTT.

This clonotype was recorded a few times. V and J are TRBV7-3 and TRBJ2-1, with D tentatively TRBD2 (6 bases). Trimming removed 5 bases at V and 2 bases at J, with 13 bases between. CDR1 and CDR2 from the germline V gene are SGHTA and FQGTGA. The CDR3 length is 15 residues. The CDR3 bases are TGTGCCAGCAGCCAAAATAGCGGTGCCTACAATGAGCAGTTCTTC. It encodes CASSQNSGAYNEQFF.

This clonotype came up a few times. The rearrangement joins TRBV19 to TRBJ2-1; D possibly corresponds to TRBD2 (5 bases). The CDR3 is 15 amino acids. V shed 1 base and J shed 0 bases, with 7 bases lying between them. Germline lookup yields CDR1 LNHDA and CDR2 SQIVND (reference sequence). CDR3 region: CASSIAGSSYNEQFF. The CDR3 DNA follows: TGTGCCAGTAGTATAGCGGGAAGCTCCTACAATGAGCAGTTCTTC. The full variable domain, completed using reference TRBV19 and TRBJ2-1, is DGGITQSPKYLFRKEGQNVTLSCEQNLNHDAMYWYRQDPGQGLRLIYYSQIVNDFQKGDIAEGYSVSREKKESFPLTVTSAQKNPTAFYLCASSIAGSSYNEQFFGPGTRLTVL.

The table lists this clonotype with many counts. The V call is TRBV29-1, the J call TRBJ2-1, with D unresolved. Germline CDR1 is SQVTM and CDR2 is ANQGSEA. Trimming cost V 7 bases and J 0 bases, with 13 bases left between them. The CDR3 sequence is 14 residues long. This CDR3 reads CSGTMLSSYNEQFF. CDR3 DNA sequence: TGCAGCGGTACGATGCTCAGCTCCTACAATGAGCAGTTCTTC.

The chain joins TRBV6-5 to TRBJ2-1, with 11 bases lining up with TRBD2. CDR3 length: 16 amino acids. V gave up 6 bases and J gave up 2 bases; unmatched junction bases: 6. Germline V gene sequence: CDR1 MNHEY, CDR2 SVGAGI. CDR3 residues: CASSRLAGSTYNEQFF. CDR3 coding DNA: TGTGCCAGCAGCCGACTAGCGGGGTCGACCTACAATGAGCAGTTCTTC.

In this sample, this clonotype turned up many times. The chain links TRBV5-1 to TRBJ1-4, with 8 bases aligning to TRBD1. The CDR3 has 16 residues. With 1 base clipped from V and 4 bases from J, the junction kept 6 bases outside the gene matches. Germline assignment: CDR1 SGHRS and CDR2 YFSETQ. As DNA, the CDR3 is TGCGCCAGCAGCTTGTTCGGAACAGGGGGTAATGAAAAACTGTTTTTT. Protein sequence: CASSLFGTGGNEKLFF.

V and J are TRBV3-1 and TRBJ2-3, with TRBD2 as a possible D gene (5 bases). Germline V gene sequence: CDR1 LGHDT, CDR2 YNNKEL (reference sequence). V was shortened by 0 bases and J by 2 bases, with 12 bases between the two germline ends. This CDR3 has 16 amino acids. The CDR3 DNA is TGTGCCAGCAGCCAAGATATAACAGACTACACAGATACGCAGTATTTT. Translation: CASSQDITDYTDTQYF.

V is TRBV7-8 and J is TRBJ1-5, with TRBD1 identical over 9 bases. The CDR3 has 15 amino acids. The V gene end was trimmed by 5 bases and the J gene end by 5 bases; junction bases not matched to a gene: 7. CDR1 and CDR2 (germline): SGHVS, FQNEAQ. For the CDR3, the DNA is TGTGCCAGCAGCCCGAGGACAGGGGTGGATCAGCCCCAGCATTTT. This sequence encodes CASSPRTGVDQPQHF.

In this sample, this clonotype turned up a few times. This rearrangement joins TRBV5-5 to TRBJ1-5, with D perhaps TRBD1 (5 bases). The V gene lost 6 bases and the J gene lost 7 bases, with 14 bases spanning the gap. This CDR3 contains 13 residues. CDR1 is SGHKS, CDR2 YYEKEE, per germline (reference sequence). This chain's CDR3 is CASTIDAGQPQHF. The CDR3 bases are TGTGCCAGCACTATCGACGCAGGGCAGCCCCAGCATTTT. Drawing the rest from reference TRBV5-5 and TRBJ1-5, the complete variable domain is DAGVTQSPTHLIKTRGQQVTLRCSPISGHKSVSWYQQVLGQGPQFIFQYYEKEERGRGNFPDRFSARQFPNYSSELNVNALLLGDSALYLCASTIDAGQPQHFGDGTRLSIL.

This clonotype was recorded a few times. The rearrangement uses TRBV10-3 and TRBJ1-2; TRBD1 is a possible D gene (6 bases). The V gene lost 11 bases and the J gene lost 3 bases, with 16 bases spanning the gap. Germline-derived CDR1 and CDR2 are ENHRY and SYGVKD. This CDR3 contains 13 residues. The CDR3 DNA follows: TGTGCCTCCAGTGCGGGGGGCGACTATGGCTACACCTTC. This gives the protein CASSAGGDYGYTF.

The chain is built from TRBV20-1 and TRBJ1-2; 9 bases are a match to TRBD1. The CDR3 runs to 16 residues. Germline V lookup: CDR1 DFQATT, CDR2 SNEGSKA (reference sequence). Trimming took 1 base from V and 8 from J; bases not matched to a gene: 14. This CDR3 is CSARGWTGESFRGYTF. The CDR3 DNA reads as TGCAGTGCTAGAGGTTGGACAGGGGAAAGTTTTCGGGGCTACACCTTC.

This chain joins TRBV4-1 and TRBJ1-2; weak D call: TRBD1 (5 bases). Germline CDR1 MGHRA, CDR2 YSYEKL. The ends were cut back, 2 bases at V and 8 bases at J, with 18 bases in the middle. This CDR3 has 15 amino acids. CDR3 nucleotides: TGCGCCAGCAGCCAACAACAGGACCGGGGGTTCGGCTACACCTTC. Translating gives CASSQQQDRGFGYTF.

Points on this clonotype: This could be a read error, since a much larger clone is one nucleotide away. The chain has TRBV4-2 and TRBJ2-1, with 8 bases aligning to TRBD1. From germline, CDR1 is LGHNA and CDR2 YNFKEQ. The length of the CDR3 is 16 residues. CDR3 residues: CASNQTGTGPYNEQFF. Here the CDR3 DNA reads TGTGCCAGCAACCAAACCGGGACAGGTCCCTACAATGAGCAGTTCTTC.

Only a few counts were recorded for this clonotype. The chain carries TRBV12-3 or TRBV12-4 and TRBJ2-7; TRBD2 matches 14 bases. The length of the CDR3 is 19 residues. V lost 2 bases, J lost 0 bases, and 9 bases stayed unmatched. Here the CDR3 DNA reads TGTGCCAGCAGTTTAATGGAGGGACTAGCGGGGGTTAACTCCTACGAGCAGTACTTC. Its protein is CASSLMEGLAGVNSYEQYF.

The chain employs TRBV5-5 and TRBJ2-1; D ambiguous. This CDR3 spans 14 amino acids. Per germline, CDR1 SGHKS and CDR2 YYEKEE (reference sequence). Trimming shortened V by 1 base and J by 3 bases, and 8 bases separated the two germline ends. The CDR3 sequence: CASSLNPNYNEQFF. The CDR3 DNA reads as TGTGCCAGCAGCTTGAACCCTAACTACAATGAGCAGTTCTTC.

This chain joins TRBV3-1 and TRBJ2-3; no clear D gene. The CDR3 contains 15 residues. CDR1 is LGHDT and CDR2 is YNNKEL in the germline V gene (reference sequence). V lost 2 bases and J lost 4, with 13 bases in between. The CDR3 DNA reads TGTGCCAGCAGCCAATTGGCAGCGAGCGCAGATACGCAGTATTTT. Residues: CASSQLAASADTQYF.

This clonotype was counted only a few times. This chain connects TRBV3-1 to TRBJ2-5; D may be TRBD1 (5 bases). The CDR3 contains 12 residues. The germline CDR1 and CDR2 sequences are LGHDT and YNNKEL (reference sequence). The V end lost 6 bases, the J end lost 9 bases, and 14 bases lay between the germline ends. The CDR3 DNA sequence: TGTGCCAGCAGTTCCCCCGCAGGGTCCCAGTACTTC. It is translated as CASSSPAGSQYF.

The V call is TRBV5-1, the J call TRBJ2-1, with D perhaps matching TRBD1 or TRBD2 (6 bases each). Germline-derived CDR1 and CDR2 are SGHRS and YFSETQ. Trimming took off 1 base at V and 9 bases at J, with 23 bases between the two ends. This CDR3 has 17 amino acids. The CDR3, as DNA: TGCGCCAGCAGCTTGTTTTTTTCGGGGGCCGGGTTTAGTGAGCAGTTCTTC. It encodes CASSLFFSGAGFSEQFF.

This chain connects TRBV6-6 to TRBJ2-7, with 11 bases lining up with TRBD1. V shed 7 bases and J 3 bases; nucleotides not matched to a gene: 5. Germline CDR1 reads MNHNY; CDR2 reads SVGAGI (reference sequence). This CDR3 comprises 14 residues. The chain's CDR3 is CASITGTGGYEQYF. The DNA of the CDR3 is TGTGCCAGCATTACCGGGACAGGGGGCTACGAGCAGTACTTC.

This sequence joins TRBV20-1 and TRBJ2-5; 9 nucleotides agree with TRBD1. Germline trimming cut 5 bases from V and 4 bases from J; bases unmatched to any gene: 14. Germline V gene lookup returns CDR1 DFQATT and CDR2 SNEGSKA (reference sequence). This CDR3 has 16 residues. As DNA, the CDR3 is TGCAGTGCTCCACCGGGACAGGGAGCTTTTACAGAGACCCAGTACTTC. Protein sequence: CSAPPGQGAFTETQYF.

V and J are TRBV20-1 and TRBJ1-6, with TRBD1 as a possible D gene (5 bases). In germline, CDR1 is DFQATT, CDR2 SNEGSKA (reference sequence). The V end was cut by 1 base, the J end by 0 bases, with 16 bases between. This CDR3 spans 18 amino acids. The chain's CDR3 is CSARAPINRSSYNSPLHF. The CDR3 DNA follows: TGCAGTGCTAGAGCCCCAATTAACAGGAGCTCCTATAATTCACCCCTCCACTTT.

The V call is TRBV11-1, the J call TRBJ1-1; D may be TRBD1 (5 bases). CDR1 is SGHAT, CDR2 FQDESV, per germline (reference sequence). The CDR3 has 15 amino acids. Trimming stripped 6 bases from V and 1 base from J, with 15 bases between. This CDR3 is CASSMLDSRNTEAFF. Here the CDR3 DNA reads TGTGCCAGCAGTATGCTAGACAGCCGGAACACTGAAGCTTTCTTT. The whole variable domain, remainder taken from reference TRBV11-1 and TRBJ1-1, is EAEVAQSPRYKITEKSQAVAFWCDPISGHATLYWYRQILGQGPELLVQFQDESVVDDSQLPKDRFSAERLKGVDSTLKIQPAELGDSAMYLCASSMLDSRNTEAFFGQGTRLTVV.

This clonotype was counted between two and nine times. J is TRBJ1-2 and V is TRBV4-1; D is uncertain. Germline CDR1 and CDR2: MGHRA and YSYEKL. V was pared by 1 base and J by 2 bases, with 8 bases between. This CDR3 has 14 amino acids. The CDR3 DNA follows: TGCGCCAGCAGCCAAGTGGTAGGGAACTATGGCTACACCTTC. Amino acid sequence: CASSQVVGNYGYTF.

V usage is TRBV2 and J usage is TRBJ1-4, with TRBD1 identical over 9 bases. This CDR3 region has 15 residues. The junction had 4 bases not matched to a gene; V was cut back by 6 bases and J by 2 bases. The germline V gene has CDR1 SNHLY and CDR2 FYNNEI. The CDR3 loop is CASRGQGGTNEKLFF. The CDR3 bases are TGTGCCAGCAGGGGACAGGGAGGGACTAATGAAAAACTGTTTTTT.

The V call is TRBV21-1, the J call TRBJ2-6. TRBV21-1 is listed as a pseudogene. The CDR3 is 18 amino acids. The CDR3 bases are TGTGCCAGCAGCCCCCACGACCGCGCTGGCTCTGGGGCCAACGTCCGGACTTTC. This translates into CASSPHDRAGSGANVRTF.

The chain recombines TRBV20-1 with TRBJ1-1, with D possibly TRBD1 on 6 matching bases. CDR1 is DFQATT and CDR2 is SNEGSKA in the germline V gene (reference sequence). The CDR3 has 13 amino acids. Trimming took off 3 bases at V and 4 bases at J, with 12 bases between the two ends. CDR3 sequence: CSARRGGLTEAFF. CDR3 nucleotides: TGCAGTGCTAGGAGGGGGGGGCTCACTGAAGCTTTCTTT.

Remarks on this clonotype: One junction end does not reproduce the germline sequence, and a read error may be involved. The rearrangement links TRBV6-5 to TRBJ1-1, with 11 nucleotides matching TRBD1. The CDR3 loop spans 15 amino acids. Germline CDR1 and CDR2: MNHEY and SVGAGI. This CDR3 is CAGSYQPGQGAEAFF. For the CDR3, the DNA is TGTGCCGGCAGTTACCAGCCGGGACAGGGGGCTGAAGCTTTCTTT.

This clonotype has only a few counts. The chain combines TRBV20-1 with TRBJ1-1; D gene uncertain. CDR1 is DFQATT and CDR2 is SNEGSKA in the germline V gene (reference sequence). The CDR3 runs 12 residues. With 2 bases removed from V and 0 bases from J, the gap between germline ends came to 4 bases. The CDR3 DNA is TGCAGTGCTAGAAGTATGAACACTGAAGCTTTCTTT. Encoded protein: CSARSMNTEAFF.

This clonotype was seen a few times. CDR3 amino acids: CASSQGRTSTGTYNSPLHF. CDR3 nucleotide sequence: TGTGCCAGCAGCCAAGGACGGACGTCGACGGGGACCTATAATTCACCCCTCCACTTT. The chain carries TRBV14 and TRBJ1-6; D is uncertain. The CDR3 loop spans 19 amino acids. Trimming shortened V by 1 base and J by 2 bases, and 18 bases separated the two germline ends. Per germline, CDR1 SGHDN and CDR2 FVKESK.

This clonotype has a handful of counts. The chain joins TRBV5-5 to TRBJ1-5; tentative D call: TRBD1 (5 bases). Germline V CDR1 and CDR2: SGHKS, YYEKEE (reference sequence). The CDR3 spans 15 residues. V lost 0 bases and J 3 bases, leaving 10 bases between the germline ends. CDR3 residues: CASSLGGAVNQPQHF. The CDR3 region has the DNA TGTGCCAGCAGCTTGGGGGGCGCGGTCAATCAGCCCCAGCATTTT.

This clonotype was seen only a few times. The DNA for the CDR3 is TGCAGTGCTACATTCACAGATACGCAGTATTTT. This translates into CSATFTDTQYF. V is TRBV20-1 and J is TRBJ2-3; D gene uncertain. The CDR3 length is 11 residues. The germline gives CDR1 DFQATT, CDR2 SNEGSKA (reference sequence). V gave up 4 bases and J gave up 2 bases, with 4 bases separating them.